Here is one T cell receptor (beta chain) with its context. Using constant-segment primers, 5'RACE produced TCR alpha and TCR beta cDNA libraries carrying sample barcodes and UMIs. TCRdb re-called the 5' RACE reads with MiXCR, one entry per CDR3 protein. The table lists around 310,000 distinct CDR3 sequences, approximately 22% of them singletons. The data were obtained in a study of T-cell memory formation after mild COVID-19. V was cut by 0 bases and J by 5 bases, with 21 bases left in between. The CDR3 sequence is 17 residues long. Germline CDR1 is SGHNT and CDR2 is YYREEE (reference sequence). The clonotype comes from a young man who had mild COVID-19 (a few samples of this study predate the infection). Cell type and time point are not known. This chain joins TRBV5-4 and TRBJ2-7; D perhaps matches TRBD1 (5 bases). The sample was PBMCs or a T cell subset sorted from them (not recorded which). For the CDR3, the DNA is TGTGCCAGCAGCTTGGCGGCCTACACCAAGGGGAAAAACGAGCAGTACTTC. Translated, it gives CASSLAAYTKGKNEQYF.